The sample holds a few counts of the clone carrying this T cell receptor beta chain. Its antigen is undetermined. From 5'RACE with constant-segment primers came TCR alpha and TCR beta cDNA libraries that carried sample barcodes and UMIs. TCRdb redid the calling of the 5' RACE reads with MiXCR, one entry per CDR3 protein. This table holds hundreds of thousands of distinct CDR3 sequences, more than 15% found once. This entry belongs to a study of T-cell memory formation after mild COVID-19. The study, taken as a whole, reports: Among CD4+ contracting clones, most were CM and EM, and CD8+ ones EMRA. Some clones that responded turned up in pre-infection memory, which suggests that cross-reactive memory joined in. Day 37-peaking second-wave clones had unconfirmed SARS-CoV-2 specificity.

The ends were cut back, 0 bases at V and 5 bases at J, with 11 bases in the middle. The CDR3 has 15 amino acids. Germline CDR1 is MNHEY and CDR2 is SVGAGI. Source material: PBMCs or a T cell subset sorted from them (not recorded which). The sequence was collected from a man younger than 35 who had mild COVID-19 (a few samples of this study predate the infection). Cell type and time point are not known. The J gene is TRBJ2-1, the V gene TRBV6-5; D unresolved. The CDR3 DNA sequence: TGTGCCAGCAGTTACTCAGGGAAGGCCCACAATGAGCAGTTCTTC. Amino acids: CASSYSGKAHNEQFF.